The 5 T cell receptor beta chains below were found in one sample sequenced in a study of cytomegalovirus exposure and HLA in healthy donors. Libraries were prepared by immunoSEQ multiplex PCR; TCRdb keeps only in-frame clonotypes and omits some of them. The sample holds some 98,000 clones; roughly nine tenths are singletons and the top ten take 6.3%. The sequencing sample was made of PBMCs. These receptors all come from a man younger than 35 in good health and CMV-seropositive.

The chain links TRBV29-1 to TRBJ2-7; D is possibly TRBD1 (6 bases). CDR1 is SQVTM, CDR2 ANQGSEA, per germline. The length of the CDR3 is 15 residues. V gave up 6 bases and J gave up 4 bases, with 22 bases separating them. The CDR3 DNA sequence: TGCAGCGTCCTTAAGTTGACAGGTATCCTATACGAGCAGTACTTC. Protein sequence: CSVLKLTGILYEQYF.

The J gene is TRBJ1-5, the V gene TRBV9; unclear D gene. Between the trimmed V and J ends, which lost 3 bases and 1 base, there was a span of 8 bases. The germline CDR1 and CDR2 sequences are SGDLS and YYNGEE. The CDR3 spans 14 residues. CDR3 bases: TGTGCCAGCAGCGCAGACTTAAGCAATCAGCCCCAGCATTTT. Encoded protein: CASSADLSNQPQHF.

CDR3 residues: CASSFGGSWSNQPQHF. The CDR3, as DNA: TGTGCCAGCAGTTTTGGGGGCAGTTGGAGCAATCAGCCCCAGCATTTT. The genes are TRBV28 and TRBJ1-5; TRBD1 is a possible D gene (6 bases). V was shortened by 3 bases and J by 1 base, with 13 bases between the two germline ends. Per germline, CDR1 MDHEN and CDR2 SYDVKM. The CDR3 loop spans 16 amino acids.

The chain joins TRBV5-4 to TRBJ2-7; D is possibly TRBD2 (6 bases). Trimming left V 1 base short and J 6 bases short, with 17 bases between. The CDR3 is 15 amino acids. Germline values: CDR1 SGHNT, CDR2 YYREEE (reference sequence). CDR3 DNA: TGTGCCAGCAGCTTGTGGGCTAGTTGGGACTCCGAGCAGTACTTC. It translates to CASSLWASWDSEQYF. The variable domain in full, with the rest retrieved from reference TRBV5-4 and TRBJ2-7, is ETGVTQSPTHLIKTRGQQVTLRCSSQSGHNTVSWYQQALGQGPQFIFQYYREEENGRGNFPPRFSGLQFPNYSSELNVNALELDDSALYLCASSLWASWDSEQYFGPGTRLTVT.

The V gene is TRBV7-2, the J gene TRBJ1-5, with a possible D match to TRBD1 (6 bases). The V gene lost 0 bases and the J gene lost 9 bases, with 12 bases spanning the gap. The CDR3 runs 14 residues. Germline V gene sequence: CDR1 SGHTA, CDR2 FQGNSA. CDR3 nucleotides: TGTGCCAGCAGCTTAGCGCAGGGGAACGCGCCCCAGCATTTT. This encodes CASSLAQGNAPQHF.